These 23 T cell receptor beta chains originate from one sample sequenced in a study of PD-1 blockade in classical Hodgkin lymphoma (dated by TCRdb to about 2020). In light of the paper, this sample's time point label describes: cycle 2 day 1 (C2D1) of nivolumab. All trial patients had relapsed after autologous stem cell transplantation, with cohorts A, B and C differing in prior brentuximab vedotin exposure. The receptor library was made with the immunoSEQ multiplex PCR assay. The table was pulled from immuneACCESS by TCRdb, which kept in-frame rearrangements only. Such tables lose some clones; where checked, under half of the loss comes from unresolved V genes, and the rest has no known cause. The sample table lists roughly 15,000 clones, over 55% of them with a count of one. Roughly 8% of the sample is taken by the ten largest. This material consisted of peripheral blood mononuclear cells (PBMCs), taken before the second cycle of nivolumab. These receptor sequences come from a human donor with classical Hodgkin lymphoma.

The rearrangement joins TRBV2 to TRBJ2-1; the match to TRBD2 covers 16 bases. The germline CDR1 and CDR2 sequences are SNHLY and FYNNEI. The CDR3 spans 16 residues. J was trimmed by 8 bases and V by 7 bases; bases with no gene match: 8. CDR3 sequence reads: CASNGGLAGGYDEQFF. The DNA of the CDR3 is TGTGCCAGCAACGGGGGACTAGCGGGAGGGTATGATGAGCAGTTCTTC.

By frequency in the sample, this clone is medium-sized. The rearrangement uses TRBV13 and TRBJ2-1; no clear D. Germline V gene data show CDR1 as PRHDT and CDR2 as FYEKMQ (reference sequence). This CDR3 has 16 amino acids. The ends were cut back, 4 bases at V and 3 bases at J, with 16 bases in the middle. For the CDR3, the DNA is TGTGCCAGCAGCTCTCCCCCGGAGTTGAACTACAATGAGCAGTTCTTC. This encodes CASSSPPELNYNEQFF. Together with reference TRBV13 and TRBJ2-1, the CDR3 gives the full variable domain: AAGVIQSPRHLIKEKRETATLKCYPIPRHDTVYWYQQGPGQDPQFLISFYEKMQSDKGSIPDRFSAQQFSDYHSELNMSSLELGDSALYFCASSSPPELNYNEQFFGPGTRLTVL.

CDR3 protein: CASSSLPGQGKETQYF. The CDR3 bases are TGTGCCAGTAGTAGCCTCCCCGGACAGGGGAAAGAGACCCAGTACTTC. The genes are TRBV19 and TRBJ2-5; TRBD1 matches 9 bases. The CDR3 spans 16 residues. Germline-derived CDR1 and CDR2 are LNHDA and SQIVND (reference sequence). V lost 4 bases and J lost 3; bases outside the gene matches: 9.

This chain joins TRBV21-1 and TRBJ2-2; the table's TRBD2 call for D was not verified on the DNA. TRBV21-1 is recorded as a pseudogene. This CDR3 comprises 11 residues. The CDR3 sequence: CASSKPGELFF. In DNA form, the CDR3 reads TGTGCCAGCAGCAAACCTGGGGAGCTGTTTTTT.

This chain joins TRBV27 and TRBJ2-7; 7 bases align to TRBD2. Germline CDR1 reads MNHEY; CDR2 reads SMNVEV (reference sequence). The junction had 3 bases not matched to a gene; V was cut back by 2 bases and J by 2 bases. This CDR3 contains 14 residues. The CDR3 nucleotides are TGTGCCAGCAGTTTAGGCCGGGGGGCCTACGAGCAGTACTTC. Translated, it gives CASSLGRGAYEQYF.

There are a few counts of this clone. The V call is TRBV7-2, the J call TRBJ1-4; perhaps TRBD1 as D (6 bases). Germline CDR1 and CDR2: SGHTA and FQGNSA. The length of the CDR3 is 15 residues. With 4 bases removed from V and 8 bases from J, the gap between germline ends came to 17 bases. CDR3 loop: CASSYGTWENEKLFF. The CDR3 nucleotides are TGTGCCAGCAGCTACGGGACATGGGAGAACGAAAAACTGTTTTTT.

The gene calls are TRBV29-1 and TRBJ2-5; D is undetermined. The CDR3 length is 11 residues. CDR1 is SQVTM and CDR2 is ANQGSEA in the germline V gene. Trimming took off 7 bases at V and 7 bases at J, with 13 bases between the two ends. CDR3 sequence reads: CSADSGGTQYF. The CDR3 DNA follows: TGCAGCGCTGACTCCGGCGGGACCCAGTACTTC. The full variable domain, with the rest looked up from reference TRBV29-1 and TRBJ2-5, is SAVISQKPSRDICQRGTSLTIQCQVDSQVTMMFWYRQQPGQSLTLIATANQGSEATYESGFVIDKFPISRPNLTFSTLTVSNMSPEDSSIYLCSADSGGTQYFGPGTRLLVL.

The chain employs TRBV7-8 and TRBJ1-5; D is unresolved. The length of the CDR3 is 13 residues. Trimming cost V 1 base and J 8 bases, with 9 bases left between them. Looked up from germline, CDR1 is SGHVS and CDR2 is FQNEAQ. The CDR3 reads CASSLGALEPQHF. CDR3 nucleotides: TGTGCCAGCAGCTTAGGAGCCTTAGAGCCCCAGCATTTT.

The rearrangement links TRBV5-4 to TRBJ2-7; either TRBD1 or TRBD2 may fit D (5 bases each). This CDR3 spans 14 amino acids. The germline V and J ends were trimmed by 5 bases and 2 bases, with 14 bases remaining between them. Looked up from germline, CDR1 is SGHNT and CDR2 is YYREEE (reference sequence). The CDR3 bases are TGTGCCAGCAGGTACCGGGACGGACCCTACGAGCAGTACTTC. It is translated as CASRYRDGPYEQYF.

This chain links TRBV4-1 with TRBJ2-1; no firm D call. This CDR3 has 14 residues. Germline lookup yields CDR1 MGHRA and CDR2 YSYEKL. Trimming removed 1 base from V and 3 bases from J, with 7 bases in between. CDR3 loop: CASSQGLSYNEQFF. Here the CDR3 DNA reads TGCGCCAGCAGCCAAGGTTTAAGCTACAATGAGCAGTTCTTC.

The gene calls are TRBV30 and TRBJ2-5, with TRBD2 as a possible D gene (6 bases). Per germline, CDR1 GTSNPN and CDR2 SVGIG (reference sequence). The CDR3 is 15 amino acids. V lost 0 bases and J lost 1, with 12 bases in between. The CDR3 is CAWSVPSGSQETQYF. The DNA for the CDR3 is TGTGCCTGGAGTGTACCCAGCGGGTCCCAAGAGACCCAGTACTTC.

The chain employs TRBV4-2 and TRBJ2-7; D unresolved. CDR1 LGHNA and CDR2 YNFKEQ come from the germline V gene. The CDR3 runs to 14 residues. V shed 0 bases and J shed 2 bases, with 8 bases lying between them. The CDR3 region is CASSQEANTYEQYF. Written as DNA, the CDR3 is TGTGCCAGCAGCCAAGAGGCTAATACCTACGAGCAGTACTTC.

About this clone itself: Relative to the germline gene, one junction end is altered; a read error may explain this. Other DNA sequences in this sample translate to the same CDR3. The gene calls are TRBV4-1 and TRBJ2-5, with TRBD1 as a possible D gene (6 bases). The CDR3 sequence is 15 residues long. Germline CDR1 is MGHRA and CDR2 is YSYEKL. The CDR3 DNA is TGTGCCAGCAGCCGAGAGGGGACACCCCCAGAGACCCAGTACTTC. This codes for CASSREGTPPETQYF.

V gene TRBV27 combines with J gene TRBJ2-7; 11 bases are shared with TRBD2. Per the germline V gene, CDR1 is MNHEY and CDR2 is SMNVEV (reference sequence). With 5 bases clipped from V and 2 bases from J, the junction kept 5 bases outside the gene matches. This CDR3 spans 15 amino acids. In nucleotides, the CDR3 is TGTGCCAGCAGTAGTAGCGGGAGGGCCGCCTACGAGCAGTACTTC. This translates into CASSSSGRAAYEQYF.

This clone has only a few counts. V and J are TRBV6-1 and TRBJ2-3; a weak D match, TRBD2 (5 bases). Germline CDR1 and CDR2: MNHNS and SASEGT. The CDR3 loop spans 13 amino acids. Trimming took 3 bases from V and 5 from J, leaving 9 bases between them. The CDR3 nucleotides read TGTGCCAGCAGTGAGCTAGCCCTAGATACGCAGTATTTT. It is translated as CASSELALDTQYF.

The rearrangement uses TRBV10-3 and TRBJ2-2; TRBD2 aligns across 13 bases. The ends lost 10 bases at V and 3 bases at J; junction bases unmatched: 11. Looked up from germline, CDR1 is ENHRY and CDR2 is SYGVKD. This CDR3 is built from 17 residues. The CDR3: CASQLAGGPSYTGELFF. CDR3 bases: TGTGCCAGCCAACTAGCGGGAGGGCCTTCGTACACCGGGGAGCTGTTTTTT.

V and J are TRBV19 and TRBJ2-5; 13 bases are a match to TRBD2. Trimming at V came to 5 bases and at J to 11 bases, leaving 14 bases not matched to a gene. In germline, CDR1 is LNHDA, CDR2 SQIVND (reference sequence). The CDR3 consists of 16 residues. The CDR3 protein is CASSVPTSGGTEEQYF. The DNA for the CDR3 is TGTGCCAGTAGTGTCCCGACTAGCGGGGGGACGGAAGAGCAGTACTTC. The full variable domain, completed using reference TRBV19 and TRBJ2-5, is DGGITQSPKYLFRKEGQNVTLSCEQNLNHDAMYWYRQDPGQGLRLIYYSQIVNDFQKGDIAEGYSVSREKKESFPLTVTSAQKNPTAFYLCASSVPTSGGTEEQYFGPGTRLLVL.

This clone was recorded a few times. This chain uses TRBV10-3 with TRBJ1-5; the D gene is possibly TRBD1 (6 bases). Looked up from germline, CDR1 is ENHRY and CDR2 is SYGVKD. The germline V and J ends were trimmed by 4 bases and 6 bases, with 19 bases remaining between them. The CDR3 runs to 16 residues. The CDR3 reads CAISGETGQDGQPQHF. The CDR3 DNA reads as TGTGCCATCAGTGGCGAAACAGGGCAAGACGGTCAGCCCCAGCATTTT.

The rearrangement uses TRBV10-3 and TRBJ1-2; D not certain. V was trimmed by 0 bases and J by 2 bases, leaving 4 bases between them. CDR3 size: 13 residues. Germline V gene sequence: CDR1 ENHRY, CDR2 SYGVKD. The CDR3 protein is CAISESENYGYTF. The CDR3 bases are TGTGCCATCAGTGAGTCCGAGAACTATGGCTACACCTTC.

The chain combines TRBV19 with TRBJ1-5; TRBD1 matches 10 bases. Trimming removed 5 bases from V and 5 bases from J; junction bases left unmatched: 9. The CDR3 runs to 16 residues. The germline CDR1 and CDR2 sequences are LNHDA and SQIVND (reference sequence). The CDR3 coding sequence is TGTGCCAGTAGTCCACGGACAGGGGGGGCTTATCAGCCCCAGCATTTT. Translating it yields CASSPRTGGAYQPQHF.

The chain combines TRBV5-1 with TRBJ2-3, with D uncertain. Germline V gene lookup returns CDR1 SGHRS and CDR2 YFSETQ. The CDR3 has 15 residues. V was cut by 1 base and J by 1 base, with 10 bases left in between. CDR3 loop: CASSLSAVRTDTQYF. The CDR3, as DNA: TGCGCCAGCAGCTTGTCCGCGGTACGCACAGATACGCAGTATTTT.

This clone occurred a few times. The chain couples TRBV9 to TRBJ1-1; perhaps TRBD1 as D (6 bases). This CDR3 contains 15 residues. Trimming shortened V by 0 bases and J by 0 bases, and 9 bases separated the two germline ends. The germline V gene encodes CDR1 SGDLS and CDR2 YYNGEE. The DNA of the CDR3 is TGTGCCAGCAGCGTAGGTTCAGGGGTGAACACTGAAGCTTTCTTT. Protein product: CASSVGSGVNTEAFF.

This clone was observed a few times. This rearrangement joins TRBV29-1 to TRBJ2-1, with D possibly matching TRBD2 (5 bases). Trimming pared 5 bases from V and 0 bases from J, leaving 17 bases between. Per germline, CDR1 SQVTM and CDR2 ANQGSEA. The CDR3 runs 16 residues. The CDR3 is CSVRGGFRPSYNEQFF. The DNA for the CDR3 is TGCAGCGTTCGTGGCGGGTTTCGACCCTCCTACAATGAGCAGTTCTTC.